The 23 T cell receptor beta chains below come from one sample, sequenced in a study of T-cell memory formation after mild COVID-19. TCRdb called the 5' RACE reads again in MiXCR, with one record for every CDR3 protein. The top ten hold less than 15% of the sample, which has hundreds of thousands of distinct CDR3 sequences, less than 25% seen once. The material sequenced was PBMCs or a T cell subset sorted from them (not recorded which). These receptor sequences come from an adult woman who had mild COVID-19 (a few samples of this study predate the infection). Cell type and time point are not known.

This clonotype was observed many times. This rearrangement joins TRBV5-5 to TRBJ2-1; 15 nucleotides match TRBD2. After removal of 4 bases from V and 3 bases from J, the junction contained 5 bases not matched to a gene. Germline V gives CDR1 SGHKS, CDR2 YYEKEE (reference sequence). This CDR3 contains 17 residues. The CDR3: CASSLEGLAGGYNEQFF. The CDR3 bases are TGTGCCAGCAGCCTGGAGGGACTAGCGGGGGGCTACAATGAGCAGTTCTTC.

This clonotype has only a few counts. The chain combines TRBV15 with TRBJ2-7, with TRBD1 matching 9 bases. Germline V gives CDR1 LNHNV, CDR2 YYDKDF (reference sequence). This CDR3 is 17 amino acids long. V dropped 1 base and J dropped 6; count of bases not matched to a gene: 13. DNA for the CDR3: TGTGCCACCAGCAGAGGCGCCCCGGGACAGGGTCGTGGCGAGCAGTACTTC. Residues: CATSRGAPGQGRGEQYF.

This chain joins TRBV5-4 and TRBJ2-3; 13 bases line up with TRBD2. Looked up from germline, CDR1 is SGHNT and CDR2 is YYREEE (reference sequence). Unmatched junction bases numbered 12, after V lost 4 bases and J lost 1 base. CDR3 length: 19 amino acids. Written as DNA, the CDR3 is TGTGCCAGCAGCCGCGGACTAGCGGGAGCGGGGAGGGGCACAGATACGCAGTATTTT. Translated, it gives CASSRGLAGAGRGTDTQYF.

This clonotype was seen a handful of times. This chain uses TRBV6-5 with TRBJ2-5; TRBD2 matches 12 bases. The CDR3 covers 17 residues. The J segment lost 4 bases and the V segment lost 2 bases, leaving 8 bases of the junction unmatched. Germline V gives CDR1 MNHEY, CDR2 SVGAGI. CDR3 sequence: CASSYSGALAGGETQYF. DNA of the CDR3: TGTGCCAGCAGTTACAGCGGGGCACTAGCGGGAGGAGAGACCCAGTACTTC.

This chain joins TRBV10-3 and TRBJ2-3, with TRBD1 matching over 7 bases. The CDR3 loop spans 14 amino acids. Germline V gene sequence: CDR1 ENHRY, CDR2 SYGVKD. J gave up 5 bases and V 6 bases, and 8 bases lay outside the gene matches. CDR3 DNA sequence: TGTGCCATCAGACCGGGACAGAGTGGAGATACGCAGTATTTT. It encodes CAIRPGQSGDTQYF.

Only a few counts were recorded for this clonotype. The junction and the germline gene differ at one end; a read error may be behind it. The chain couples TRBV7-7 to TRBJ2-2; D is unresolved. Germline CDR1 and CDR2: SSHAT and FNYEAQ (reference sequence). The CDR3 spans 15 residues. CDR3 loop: CASSLAKDGTGELFF. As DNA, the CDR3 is TGTGCTAGCAGCTTAGCCAAGGACGGCACCGGGGAGCTGTTTTTT.

The DNA for the CDR3 is TGCAGTGCTAGGCTGGACAGGGGTTACTACGAGCAGTACTTC. Translating it yields CSARLDRGYYEQYF. This rearrangement joins TRBV20-1 to TRBJ2-7, with 9 bases aligning to TRBD1. Losses at the gene ends were 3 bases for V and 3 bases for J; bases not matched to a gene: 6. Germline V CDR1 and CDR2: DFQATT, SNEGSKA (reference sequence). The CDR3 is 14 residues long.

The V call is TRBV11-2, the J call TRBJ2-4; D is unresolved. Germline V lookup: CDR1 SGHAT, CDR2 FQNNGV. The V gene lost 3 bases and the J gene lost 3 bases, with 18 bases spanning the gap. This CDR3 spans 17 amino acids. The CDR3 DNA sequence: TGTGCCAGCAGCTTTATCGGAAAGCGTTCGGGCAAAAACATTCAGTACTTC. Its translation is CASSFIGKRSGKNIQYF.

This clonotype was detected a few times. DNA for the CDR3: TGTGCCAGCAGCCCAGAACCAATTACCTACGAGCAGTACTTC. As protein: CASSPEPITYEQYF. The chain carries TRBV11-2 and TRBJ2-7, with unresolved D. V lost 5 bases and J lost 2, with 13 bases in between. Germline V lookup: CDR1 SGHAT, CDR2 FQNNGV. The CDR3 consists of 14 residues.

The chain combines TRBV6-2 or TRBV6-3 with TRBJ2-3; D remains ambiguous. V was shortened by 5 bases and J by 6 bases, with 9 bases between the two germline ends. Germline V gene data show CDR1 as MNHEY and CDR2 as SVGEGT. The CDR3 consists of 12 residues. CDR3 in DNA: TGTGCCAGCAGTGGCTACTTGGATACGCAGTATTTT. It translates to CASSGYLDTQYF.

The CDR3 sequence: CASQGSADTQYF. The CDR3 nucleotides read TGTGCCAGCCAGGGGAGTGCAGATACGCAGTATTTT. V and J are TRBV25-1 and TRBJ2-3, with a tentative D call TRBD1 (6 bases). The V end was cut by 8 bases, the J end by 4 bases, with 10 bases between. Germline V gene lookup returns CDR1 MGHDK and CDR2 SYGVNS. The CDR3 totals 12 residues.

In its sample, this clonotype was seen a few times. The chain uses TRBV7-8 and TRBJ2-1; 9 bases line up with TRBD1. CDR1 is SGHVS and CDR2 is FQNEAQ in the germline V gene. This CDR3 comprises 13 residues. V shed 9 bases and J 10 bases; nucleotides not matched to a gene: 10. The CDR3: CASPGQGRGEQFF. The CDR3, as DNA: TGTGCCAGTCCGGGACAGGGAAGGGGGGAGCAGTTCTTC. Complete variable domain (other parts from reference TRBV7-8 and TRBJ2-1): GAGVSQSPRYKVAKRGQDVALRCDPISGHVSLFWYQQALGQGPEFLTYFQNEAQLDKSGLPSDRFFAERPEGSVSTLKIQRTQQEDSAVYLCASPGQGRGEQFFGPGTRLTVL.

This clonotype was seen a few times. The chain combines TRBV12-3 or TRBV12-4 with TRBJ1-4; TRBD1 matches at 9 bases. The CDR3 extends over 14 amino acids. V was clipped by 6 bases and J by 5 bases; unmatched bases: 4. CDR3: CASSLGTGNEKLFF. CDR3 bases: TGTGCCAGCAGCCTCGGGACAGGGAATGAAAAACTGTTTTTT.

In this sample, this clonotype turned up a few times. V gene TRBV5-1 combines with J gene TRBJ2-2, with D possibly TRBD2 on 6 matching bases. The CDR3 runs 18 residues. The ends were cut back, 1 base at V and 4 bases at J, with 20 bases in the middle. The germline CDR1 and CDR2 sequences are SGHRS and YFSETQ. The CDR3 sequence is CASSLLGQSEAGTGELFF. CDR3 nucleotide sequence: TGCGCCAGCAGCTTGTTAGGTCAGAGCGAAGCGGGCACCGGGGAGCTGTTTTTT.

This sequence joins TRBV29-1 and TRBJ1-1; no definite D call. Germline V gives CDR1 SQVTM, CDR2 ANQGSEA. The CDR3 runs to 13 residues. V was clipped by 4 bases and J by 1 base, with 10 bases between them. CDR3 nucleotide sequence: TGCAGCGTTGTGGTCAGTGGGAACACTGAAGCTTTCTTT. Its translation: CSVVVSGNTEAFF.

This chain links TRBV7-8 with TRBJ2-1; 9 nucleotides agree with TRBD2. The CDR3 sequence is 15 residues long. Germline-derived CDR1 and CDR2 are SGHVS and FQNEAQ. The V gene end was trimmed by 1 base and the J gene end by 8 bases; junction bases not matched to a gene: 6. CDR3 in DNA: TGTGCCAGCAGCTTAGAGGGCGGGGGGGCATATGAGCAGTTCTTC. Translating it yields CASSLEGGGAYEQFF.

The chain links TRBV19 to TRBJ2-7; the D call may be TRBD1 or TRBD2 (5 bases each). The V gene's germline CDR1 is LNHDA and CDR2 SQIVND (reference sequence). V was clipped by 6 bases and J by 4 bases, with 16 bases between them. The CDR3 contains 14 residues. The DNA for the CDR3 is TGTGCCAGTAGAAGTTCCGGGGCTGGTTACGAGCAGTACTTC. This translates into CASRSSGAGYEQYF.

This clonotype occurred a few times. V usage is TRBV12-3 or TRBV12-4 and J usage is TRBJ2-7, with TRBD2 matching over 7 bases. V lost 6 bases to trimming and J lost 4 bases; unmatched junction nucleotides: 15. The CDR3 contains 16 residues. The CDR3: CASSPVSMGGRYEQYF. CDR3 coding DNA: TGTGCCAGCAGCCCCGTGTCGATGGGAGGGCGTTACGAGCAGTACTTC.

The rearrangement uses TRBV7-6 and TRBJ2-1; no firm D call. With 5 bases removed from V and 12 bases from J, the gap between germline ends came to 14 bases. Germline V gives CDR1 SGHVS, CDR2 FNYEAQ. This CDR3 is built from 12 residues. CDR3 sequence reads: CASSRSALMQFF. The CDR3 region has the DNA TGTGCCAGCAGCCGGAGCGCGCTGATGCAGTTCTTC.

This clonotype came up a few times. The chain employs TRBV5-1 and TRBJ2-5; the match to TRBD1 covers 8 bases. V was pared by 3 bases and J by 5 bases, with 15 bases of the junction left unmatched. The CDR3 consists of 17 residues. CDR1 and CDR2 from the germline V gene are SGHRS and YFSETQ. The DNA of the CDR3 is TGCGCCAGCAGCTCGGGACAGGACACATTAACTGGGGAGACCCAGTACTTC. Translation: CASSSGQDTLTGETQYF.

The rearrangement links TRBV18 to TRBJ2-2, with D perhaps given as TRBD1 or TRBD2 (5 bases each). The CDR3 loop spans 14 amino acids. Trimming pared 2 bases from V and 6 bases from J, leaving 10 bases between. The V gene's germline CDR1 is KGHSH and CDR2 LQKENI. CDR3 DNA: TGTGCCAGCTCACCATCTCAGGGAGCCGGGGAGCTGTTTTTT. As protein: CASSPSQGAGELFF.

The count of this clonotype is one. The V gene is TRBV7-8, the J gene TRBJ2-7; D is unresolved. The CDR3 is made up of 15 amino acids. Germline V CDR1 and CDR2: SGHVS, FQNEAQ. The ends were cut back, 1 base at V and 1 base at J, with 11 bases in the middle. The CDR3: CASSLGASYSYEQYF. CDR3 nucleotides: TGTGCCAGCAGCTTAGGAGCGTCCTATTCCTACGAGCAGTACTTC.

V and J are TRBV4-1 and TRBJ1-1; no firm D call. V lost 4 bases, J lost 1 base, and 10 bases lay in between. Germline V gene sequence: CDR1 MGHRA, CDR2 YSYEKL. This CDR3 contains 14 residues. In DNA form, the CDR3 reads TGCGCCAGCAGCCTATACACCGCGAACACTGAAGCTTTCTTT. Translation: CASSLYTANTEAFF.